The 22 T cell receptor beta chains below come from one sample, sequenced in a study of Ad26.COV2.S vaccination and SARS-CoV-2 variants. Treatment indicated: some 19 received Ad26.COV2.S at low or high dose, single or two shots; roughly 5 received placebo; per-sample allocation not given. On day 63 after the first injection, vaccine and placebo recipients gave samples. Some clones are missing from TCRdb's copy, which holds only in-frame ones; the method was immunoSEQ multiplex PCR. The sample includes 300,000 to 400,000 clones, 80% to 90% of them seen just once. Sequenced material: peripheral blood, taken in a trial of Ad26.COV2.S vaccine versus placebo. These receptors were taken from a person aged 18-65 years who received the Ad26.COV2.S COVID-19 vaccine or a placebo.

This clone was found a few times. CDR3 amino acids: CASSLDRYGYTF. Here the CDR3 DNA reads TGTGCCAGCAGCCTCGACCGTTATGGCTACACCTTC. The chain recombines TRBV6-4 with TRBJ1-2; D uncertain. Between the trimmed V and J ends, which lost 6 bases and 5 bases, there was a span of 10 bases. The CDR3 sequence is 12 residues long. Germline V gene data show CDR1 as MRHNA and CDR2 as SNTAGT.

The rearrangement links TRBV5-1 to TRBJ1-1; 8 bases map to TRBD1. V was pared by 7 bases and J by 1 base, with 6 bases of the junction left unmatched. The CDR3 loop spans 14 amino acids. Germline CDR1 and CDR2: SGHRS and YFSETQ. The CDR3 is CASGKGQGNTEAFF. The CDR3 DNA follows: TGCGCCAGCGGAAAAGGACAGGGGAACACTGAAGCTTTCTTT. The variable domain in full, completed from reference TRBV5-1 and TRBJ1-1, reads KAGVTQTPRYLIKTRGQQVTLSCSPISGHRSVSWYQQTPGQGLQFLFEYFSETQRNKGNFPGRFSGRQFSNSRSEMNVSTLELGDSALYLCASGKGQGNTEAFFGQGTRLTVV.

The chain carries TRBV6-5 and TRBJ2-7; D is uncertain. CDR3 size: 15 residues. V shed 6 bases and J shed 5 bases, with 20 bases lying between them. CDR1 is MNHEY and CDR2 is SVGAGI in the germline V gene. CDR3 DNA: TGTGCCAGCAGGATATCATATGGGAAAATCGACGAGCAGTACTTC. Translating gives CASRISYGKIDEQYF.

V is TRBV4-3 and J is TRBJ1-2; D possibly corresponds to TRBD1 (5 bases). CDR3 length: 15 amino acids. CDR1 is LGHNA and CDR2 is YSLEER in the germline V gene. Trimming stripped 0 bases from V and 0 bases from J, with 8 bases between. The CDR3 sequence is CASSQEQGANYGYTF. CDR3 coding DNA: TGCGCCAGCAGCCAAGAGCAGGGAGCTAACTATGGCTACACCTTC.

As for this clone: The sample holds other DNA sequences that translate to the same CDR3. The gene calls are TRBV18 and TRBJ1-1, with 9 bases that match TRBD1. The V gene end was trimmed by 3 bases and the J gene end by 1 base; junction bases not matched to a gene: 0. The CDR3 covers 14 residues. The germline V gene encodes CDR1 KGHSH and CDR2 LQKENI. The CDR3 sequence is CASSPGQGNTEAFF. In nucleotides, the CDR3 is TGTGCCAGCTCACCGGGACAGGGGAACACTGAAGCTTTCTTT. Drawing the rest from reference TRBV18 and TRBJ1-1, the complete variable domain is NAGVMQNPRHLVRRRGQEARLRCSPMKGHSHVYWYRQLPEEGLKFMVYLQKENIIDESGMPKERFSAEFPKEGPSILRIQQVVRGDSAAYFCASSPGQGNTEAFFGQGTRLTVV.

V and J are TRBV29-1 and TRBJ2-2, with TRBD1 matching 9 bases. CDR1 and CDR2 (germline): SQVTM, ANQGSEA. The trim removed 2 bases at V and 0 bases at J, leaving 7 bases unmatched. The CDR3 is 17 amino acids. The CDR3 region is CSVEWGRTGANTGELFF. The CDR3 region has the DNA TGCAGCGTTGAATGGGGGCGGACAGGGGCGAACACCGGGGAGCTGTTTTTT.

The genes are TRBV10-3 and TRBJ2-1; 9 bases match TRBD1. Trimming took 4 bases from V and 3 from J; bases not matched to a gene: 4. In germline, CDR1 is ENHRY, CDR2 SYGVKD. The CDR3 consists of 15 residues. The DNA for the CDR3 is TGTGCCATCAGTGGTGTGGGACAGGGCTACAATGAGCAGTTCTTC. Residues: CAISGVGQGYNEQFF.

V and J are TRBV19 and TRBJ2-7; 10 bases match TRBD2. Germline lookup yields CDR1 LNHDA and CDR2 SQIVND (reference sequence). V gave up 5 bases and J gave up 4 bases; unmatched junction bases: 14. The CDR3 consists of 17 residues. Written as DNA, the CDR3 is TGTGCCAGTAGTTCTCGCGGGGTAGCGGGAGGAAGATACGAGCAGTACTTC. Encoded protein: CASSSRGVAGGRYEQYF.

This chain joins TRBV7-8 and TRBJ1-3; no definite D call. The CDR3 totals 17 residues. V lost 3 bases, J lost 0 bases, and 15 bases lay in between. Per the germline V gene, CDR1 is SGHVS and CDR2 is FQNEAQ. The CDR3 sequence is CASSFNSGLLSGNTIYF. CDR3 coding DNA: TGTGCCAGCAGCTTCAACAGTGGACTCCTCTCTGGAAACACCATATATTTT. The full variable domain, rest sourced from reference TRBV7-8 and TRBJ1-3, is GAGVSQSPRYKVAKRGQDVALRCDPISGHVSLFWYQQALGQGPEFLTYFQNEAQLDKSGLPSDRFFAERPEGSVSTLKIQRTQQEDSAVYLCASSFNSGLLSGNTIYFGEGSWLTVV.

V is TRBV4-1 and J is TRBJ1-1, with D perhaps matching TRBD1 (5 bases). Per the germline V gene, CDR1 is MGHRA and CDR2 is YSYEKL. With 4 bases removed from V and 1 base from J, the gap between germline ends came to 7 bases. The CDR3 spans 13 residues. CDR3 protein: CASSRGQNTEAFF. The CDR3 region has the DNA TGCGCCAGCAGCCGAGGACAGAACACTGAAGCTTTCTTT.

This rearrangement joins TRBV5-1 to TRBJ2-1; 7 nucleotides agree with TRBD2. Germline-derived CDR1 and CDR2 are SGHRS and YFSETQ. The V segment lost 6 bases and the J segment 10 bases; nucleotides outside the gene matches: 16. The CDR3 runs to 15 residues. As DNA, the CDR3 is TGCGCCAGCACACTTAGTCCCAGCGGGGCGGGGGAGCAGTTCTTC. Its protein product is CASTLSPSGAGEQFF. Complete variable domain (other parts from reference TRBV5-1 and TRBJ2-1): KAGVTQTPRYLIKTRGQQVTLSCSPISGHRSVSWYQQTPGQGLQFLFEYFSETQRNKGNFPGRFSGRQFSNSRSEMNVSTLELGDSALYLCASTLSPSGAGEQFFGPGTRLTVL.

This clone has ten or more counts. CDR3 protein: CAWSEIAGAPSTDTQYF. The CDR3 DNA reads TGTGCCTGGAGTGAAATAGCGGGAGCCCCTAGCACAGATACGCAGTATTTT. V gene TRBV30 combines with J gene TRBJ2-3; 9 bases are shared with TRBD2. J lost 0 bases, V lost 1 base, and 8 bases had no gene match. This CDR3 is built from 17 residues. The germline V gene has CDR1 GTSNPN and CDR2 SVGIG (reference sequence). Complete variable domain (other parts from reference TRBV30 and TRBJ2-3): SQTIHQWPATLVQPVGSPLSLECTVEGTSNPNLYWYRQAAGRGLQLLFYSVGIGQISSEVPQNLSASRPQDRQFILSSKKLLLSDSGFYLCAWSEIAGAPSTDTQYFGPGTRLTVL.

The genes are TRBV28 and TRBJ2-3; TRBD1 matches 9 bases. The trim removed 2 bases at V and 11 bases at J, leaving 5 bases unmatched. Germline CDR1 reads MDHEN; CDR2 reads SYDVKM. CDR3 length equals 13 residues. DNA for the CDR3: TGTGCCAGCAGTTTAGCGGACAGGGGTGGGCAGTATTTT. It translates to CASSLADRGGQYF.

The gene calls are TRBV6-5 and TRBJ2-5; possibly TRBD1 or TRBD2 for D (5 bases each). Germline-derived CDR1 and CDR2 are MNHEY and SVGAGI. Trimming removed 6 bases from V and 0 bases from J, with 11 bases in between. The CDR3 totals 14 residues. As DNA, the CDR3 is TGTGCCAGCAGGAGGGGCCCGTACCAAGAGACCCAGTACTTC. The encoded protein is CASRRGPYQETQYF.

This CDR3 is CASSLASGGDTYNEQFF. In nucleotides, the CDR3 is TGTGCCAGCAGCTTAGCTAGCGGGGGGGACACCTACAATGAGCAGTTCTTC. The chain is built from TRBV7-6 and TRBJ2-1, with 11 bases that match TRBD2. The V and J ends lost 0 bases and 2 bases, in that order; junction bases with no gene match: 3. CDR3 length equals 17 residues. Germline V gene sequence: CDR1 SGHVS, CDR2 FNYEAQ.

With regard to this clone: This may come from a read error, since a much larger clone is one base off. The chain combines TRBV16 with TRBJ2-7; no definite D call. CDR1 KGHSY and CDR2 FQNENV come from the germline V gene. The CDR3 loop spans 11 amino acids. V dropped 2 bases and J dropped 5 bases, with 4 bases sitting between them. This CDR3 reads CASSQGDEQYF. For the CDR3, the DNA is TGTGCCAGCAGCCAAGGCGACGAGCAGTACTTC.

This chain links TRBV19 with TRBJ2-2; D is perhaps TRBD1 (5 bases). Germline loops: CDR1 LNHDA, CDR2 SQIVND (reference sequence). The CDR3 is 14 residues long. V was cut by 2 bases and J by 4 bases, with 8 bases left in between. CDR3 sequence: CASSIKGATGELFF. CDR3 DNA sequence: TGTGCCAGTAGTATAAAAGGGGCCACCGGGGAGCTGTTTTTT.

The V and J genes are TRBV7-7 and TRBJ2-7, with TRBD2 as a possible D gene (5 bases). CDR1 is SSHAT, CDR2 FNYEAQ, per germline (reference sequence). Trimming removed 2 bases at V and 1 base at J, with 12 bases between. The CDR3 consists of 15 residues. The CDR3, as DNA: TGTGCCAGCAGCTTAAGCGACGGGGAGTCCTACGAGCAGTACTTC. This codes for CASSLSDGESYEQYF.

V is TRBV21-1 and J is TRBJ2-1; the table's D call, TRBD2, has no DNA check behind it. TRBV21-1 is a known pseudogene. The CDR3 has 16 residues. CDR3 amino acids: CASSTSTGSHYNEQFF. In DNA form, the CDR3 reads TGTGCCAGCAGTACCTCGACGGGATCACACTACAATGAGCAGTTCTTC.

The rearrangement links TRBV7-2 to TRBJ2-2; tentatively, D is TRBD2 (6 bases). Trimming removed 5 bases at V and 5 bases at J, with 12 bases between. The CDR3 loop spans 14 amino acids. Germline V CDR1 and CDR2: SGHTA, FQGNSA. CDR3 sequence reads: CASSPRERTGELFF. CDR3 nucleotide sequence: TGTGCCAGCAGCCCCCGGGAGAGGACCGGGGAGCTGTTTTTT.

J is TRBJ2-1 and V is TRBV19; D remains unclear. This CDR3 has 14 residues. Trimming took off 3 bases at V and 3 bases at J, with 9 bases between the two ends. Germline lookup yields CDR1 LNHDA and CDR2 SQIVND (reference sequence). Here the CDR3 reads CASSMTEFYNEQFF. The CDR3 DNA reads TGTGCCAGTAGTATGACTGAATTCTACAATGAGCAGTTCTTC.

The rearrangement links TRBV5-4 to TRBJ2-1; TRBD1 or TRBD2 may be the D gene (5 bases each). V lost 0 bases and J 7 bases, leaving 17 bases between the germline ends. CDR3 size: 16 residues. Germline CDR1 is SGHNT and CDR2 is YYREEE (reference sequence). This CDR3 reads CASSLVGRQPGNEQFF. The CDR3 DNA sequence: TGTGCCAGCAGCTTGGTGGGGCGCCAACCGGGGAATGAGCAGTTCTTC. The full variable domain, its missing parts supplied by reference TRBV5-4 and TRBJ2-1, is ETGVTQSPTHLIKTRGQQVTLRCSSQSGHNTVSWYQQALGQGPQFIFQYYREEENGRGNFPPRFSGLQFPNYSSELNVNALELDDSALYLCASSLVGRQPGNEQFFGPGTRLTVL.